Shown below are 25 T cell receptor beta chains from a single sample sequenced in a study of T-cell reconstitution after alpha-beta-depleted transplantation in children. Unique molecular identifiers were incorporated during preparation of the TCRbeta library. One entry per CDR3 protein results from TCRdb running MiXCR on the PCR reads. The data contain more than 200,000 distinct CDR3 sequences, 24% of them singletons. The starting material was PBMCs, mostly from graft donor cells, obtained 360 days after TCRalphabeta/CD19-depleted stem cell transplant. Receptors were obtained from a female patient aged 2 to 10 who had a stem cell transplant for congenital amegakaryocytic thrombocytopenia, so the T cells may come from the graft donor.

The V call is TRBV20-1, the J call TRBJ1-3, with 9 bases that match TRBD1. Trimming took 5 bases from V and 4 from J; bases not matched to a gene: 6. This CDR3 is built from 14 residues. Germline lookup yields CDR1 DFQATT and CDR2 SNEGSKA (reference sequence). CDR3 DNA sequence: TGCAGTGCTCGAACAGGGGGCAGAGGAAACACCATATATTTT. Its protein is CSARTGGRGNTIYF.

This clonotype came up a few times. J is TRBJ2-1 and V is TRBV27; 7 bases match TRBD1. The V gene end was trimmed by 0 bases and the J gene end by 1 base; junction bases not matched to a gene: 0. The CDR3 loop spans 15 amino acids. CDR1 and CDR2 from the germline V gene are MNHEY and SMNVEV (reference sequence). In nucleotides, the CDR3 is TGTGCCAGCAGTTTATCGGGACAGTCCTACAATGAGCAGTTCTTC. It codes for CASSLSGQSYNEQFF.

This clonotype was observed a handful of times. CDR3 protein: CASRGASRSGNTIYF. CDR3 nucleotides: TGTGCCAGCAGGGGGGCTTCGCGCTCTGGAAACACCATATATTTT. The V gene is TRBV25-1, the J gene TRBJ1-3, with a weak D call TRBD1 (6 bases). Germline CDR1 is MGHDK and CDR2 is SYGVNS. The CDR3 is 15 residues long. Trimming pared 6 bases from V and 0 bases from J, leaving 12 bases between.

The chain has TRBV6-1 and TRBJ1-2; D is ambiguous. The CDR3 covers 15 residues. Germline assignment: CDR1 MNHNS and CDR2 SASEGT. V lost 5 bases and J 4 bases, leaving 17 bases between the germline ends. The DNA of the CDR3 is TGTGCCAGCAGTCAGACTGAAGCGATCTTCTATGGCTACACCTTC. As protein: CASSQTEAIFYGYTF.

The chain has TRBV15 and TRBJ1-2; TRBD1 might be the D (6 bases). V was pared by 0 bases and J by 4 bases, with 12 bases between. The CDR3 contains 15 residues. Germline V gene lookup returns CDR1 LNHNV and CDR2 YYDKDF (reference sequence). CDR3 sequence reads: CATSRDHIQGYGYTF. The DNA of the CDR3 is TGTGCCACCAGCAGAGATCATATACAGGGCTATGGCTACACCTTC.

This chain uses TRBV11-2 with TRBJ2-1; perhaps TRBD2 as D (6 bases). The germline CDR1 and CDR2 sequences are SGHAT and FQNNGV. The CDR3 consists of 12 residues. Deletions cut 4 bases from V and 10 bases from J, with 11 bases between. CDR3: CASSSIAAEQFF. CDR3 DNA: TGTGCCAGCAGCTCCATAGCGGCGGAGCAGTTCTTC.

V gene TRBV12-3 or TRBV12-4 combines with J gene TRBJ1-2; 10 nucleotides agree with TRBD1. The CDR3 is 17 amino acids. After removal of 3 bases from V and 7 bases from J, the junction contained 14 bases not matched to a gene. The CDR3 reads CASSFGLIRDRGFGYTF. CDR3 sequence (DNA): TGTGCCAGCAGTTTTGGGTTAATTAGGGACAGGGGATTTGGCTACACCTTC.

The V call is TRBV7-6, the J call TRBJ2-5; 8 bases line up with TRBD2. Looked up from germline, CDR1 is SGHVS and CDR2 is FNYEAQ. The CDR3 extends over 17 amino acids. V gave up 5 bases and J gave up 3 bases; unmatched junction bases: 14. CDR3 nucleotide sequence: TGTGCCAGCAGCCTCCTACGTAGCGGGGCGGGAGAAGAGACCCAGTACTTC. Encoded protein: CASSLLRSGAGEETQYF.

This clonotype was picked up one time. The chain couples TRBV4-2 to TRBJ2-3; possible D gene TRBD1, 6 bases. The CDR3 contains 16 residues. With 5 bases removed from V and 5 bases from J, the gap between germline ends came to 20 bases. Germline V gene data show CDR1 as LGHNA and CDR2 as YNFKEQ. This chain's CDR3 is CASSNRAARSGDTQYF. The DNA for the CDR3 is TGTGCCAGCAGCAACAGGGCTGCCCGATCCGGAGATACGCAGTATTTT.

This clonotype has a handful of counts. CDR3 DNA sequence: TGCGCCAGCAGCCAAGACTTGCATCGGAGCGATGGGAGGGATACGCAGTATTTT. It yields the protein CASSQDLHRSDGRDTQYF. The chain employs TRBV4-3 and TRBJ2-3, with D possibly being TRBD2 (6 bases). The germline V gene has CDR1 LGHNA and CDR2 YSLEER. The CDR3 contains 18 residues. V gave up 0 bases and J gave up 6 bases, with 22 bases separating them.

A few counts support this clonotype. The rearrangement uses TRBV20-1 and TRBJ2-2; 7 nucleotides match TRBD2. Germline lookup yields CDR1 DFQATT and CDR2 SNEGSKA (reference sequence). Trimming removed 3 bases from V and 5 bases from J; junction bases left unmatched: 3. The CDR3 covers 13 residues. CDR3 sequence (DNA): TGCAGTGCTAGGGCGGGGGAGACCGGGGAGCTGTTTTTT. Its translation is CSARAGETGELFF.

The genes are TRBV10-3 and TRBJ2-7; perhaps TRBD1 as D (5 bases). This CDR3 is 15 amino acids long. The germline CDR1 and CDR2 sequences are ENHRY and SYGVKD. Between the trimmed V and J ends, which lost 0 bases and 1 base, there was a span of 10 bases. The CDR3 DNA is TGTGCCATCAGTGAGTCTGCCCGACAGTCCTACGAGCAGTACTTC. Encoded protein: CAISESARQSYEQYF.

This clonotype was seen a handful of times. The chain carries TRBV6-1 and TRBJ2-3; D is perhaps TRBD2 (5 bases). Germline V gene lookup returns CDR1 MNHNS and CDR2 SASEGT. V lost 3 bases, J lost 1 base, and 8 bases lay in between. The CDR3 sequence is 14 residues long. The CDR3 loop reads CASSDERGTDTQYF. The CDR3 nucleotides read TGTGCCAGCAGTGATGAGAGGGGCACAGATACGCAGTATTTT.

This clonotype showed up just a few times. V gene TRBV7-9 combines with J gene TRBJ1-5; D ambiguous. Germline CDR1 and CDR2: SEHNR and FQNEAQ (reference sequence). Between the trimmed V and J ends, which lost 2 bases and 0 bases, there was a span of 2 bases. The CDR3 totals 13 residues. The CDR3 protein is CASSLHSNQPQHF. The CDR3 coding sequence is TGTGCCAGCAGCTTACATAGCAATCAGCCCCAGCATTTT.

The V call is TRBV7-2, the J call TRBJ2-1; 8 bases are a match to TRBD1. CDR1 and CDR2 from the germline V gene are SGHTA and FQGNSA. This CDR3 comprises 16 residues. Trimming at V came to 4 bases and at J to 5 bases, leaving 10 bases not matched to a gene. The CDR3 here is CASSYETGGWNNEQFF. CDR3 nucleotides: TGTGCCAGCAGCTACGAAACAGGGGGATGGAACAATGAGCAGTTCTTC.

A few counts support this clonotype. This chain links TRBV12-3 or TRBV12-4 with TRBJ2-5, with a possible D match to TRBD2 (6 bases). This CDR3 contains 16 residues. The V end lost 6 bases, the J end lost 4 bases, and 21 bases lay between the germline ends. The CDR3 loop is CASSPRGSRGGETQYF. The CDR3 DNA reads TGTGCCAGCAGCCCCCGGGGCTCCCGGGGAGGAGAGACCCAGTACTTC.

Only a few counts were recorded for this clonotype. This chain uses TRBV28 with TRBJ2-7; 11 bases match TRBD1. Germline assignment: CDR1 MDHEN and CDR2 SYDVKM. The CDR3 length is 14 residues. The V and J ends lost 5 bases and 6 bases, in that order; junction bases with no gene match: 6. This CDR3 reads CASSLGQGATEQYF. For the CDR3, the DNA is TGTGCCAGCAGTCTCGGACAGGGGGCGACCGAGCAGTACTTC.

The rearrangement links TRBV25-1 to TRBJ1-6; 9 bases map to TRBD1. This CDR3 contains 18 residues. Per the germline V gene, CDR1 is MGHDK and CDR2 is SYGVNS. The V segment lost 0 bases and the J segment 8 bases; nucleotides outside the gene matches: 11. CDR3 loop: CASSEYKTEDRGDSPLHF. In DNA form, the CDR3 reads TGTGCCAGCAGTGAATACAAAACCGAGGACAGGGGAGATTCACCCCTCCACTTT.

This clonotype was observed a few times. This sequence joins TRBV12-3 or TRBV12-4 and TRBJ2-3, with no clear D. The CDR3 is made up of 13 amino acids. Trimming took 6 bases from V and 0 from J, leaving 7 bases between them. The CDR3 nucleotides are TGTGCCAGCAGCTACTGGAGCACAGATACGCAGTATTTT. It is translated as CASSYWSTDTQYF.

This clonotype was found a few times. The chain links TRBV20-1 to TRBJ2-1; D perhaps matches TRBD2 (6 bases). The CDR3 is 15 amino acids. Germline CDR1 reads DFQATT; CDR2 reads SNEGSKA (reference sequence). Trimming shortened V by 3 bases and J by 2 bases, and 14 bases separated the two germline ends. The CDR3 nucleotides are TGCAGTGCTAGCCAGGGACTGCCGACCTACAATGAGCAGTTCTTC. Protein sequence: CSASQGLPTYNEQFF.

The V and J genes are TRBV12-3 or TRBV12-4 and TRBJ2-2; no reliable D call. The CDR3 contains 18 residues. The V end was cut by 0 bases, the J end by 5 bases, with 19 bases between. The CDR3 sequence is CASSLARHTGKWTGELFF. The CDR3 coding sequence is TGTGCCAGCAGTTTAGCGCGACATACGGGCAAGTGGACCGGGGAGCTGTTTTTT.

The chain joins TRBV6-1 to TRBJ2-3, with 7 nucleotides matching TRBD2. The CDR3 contains 15 residues. The trim removed 4 bases at V and 2 bases at J, leaving 6 bases unmatched. From germline, CDR1 is MNHNS and CDR2 SASEGT. CDR3 residues: CASSAGGPSTDTQYF. CDR3 DNA: TGTGCCAGCAGTGCGGGGGGACCTTCCACAGATACGCAGTATTTT.

The chain employs TRBV7-2 and TRBJ2-4; 9 bases are a match to TRBD1. The CDR3 is 14 residues long. V shed 4 bases and J 7 bases; nucleotides not matched to a gene: 5. Germline lookup yields CDR1 SGHTA and CDR2 FQGNSA. DNA for the CDR3: TGTGCCAGCAGCTCAGGGACAGGGAAGAACATTCAGTACTTC. Residues: CASSSGTGKNIQYF.

The chain is built from TRBV20-1 and TRBJ2-5, with D tentatively TRBD2 (6 bases). This CDR3 region has 12 residues. V gave up 3 bases and J gave up 3 bases, with 8 bases separating them. From germline, CDR1 is DFQATT and CDR2 SNEGSKA (reference sequence). The CDR3 DNA sequence: TGCAGTGCTAGTTGGACTAAAGAGACCCAGTACTTC. This encodes CSASWTKETQYF.

This chain joins TRBV4-1 and TRBJ2-2; 9 nucleotides match TRBD2. The CDR3 runs 17 residues. J gave up 1 base and V 1 base, and 4 bases lay outside the gene matches. The V gene's germline CDR1 is MGHRA and CDR2 YSYEKL. Here the CDR3 DNA reads TGCGCCAGCAGCCAAGGGGCTAGCGGGGTGAACACCGGGGAGCTGTTTTTT. Protein: CASSQGASGVNTGELFF.